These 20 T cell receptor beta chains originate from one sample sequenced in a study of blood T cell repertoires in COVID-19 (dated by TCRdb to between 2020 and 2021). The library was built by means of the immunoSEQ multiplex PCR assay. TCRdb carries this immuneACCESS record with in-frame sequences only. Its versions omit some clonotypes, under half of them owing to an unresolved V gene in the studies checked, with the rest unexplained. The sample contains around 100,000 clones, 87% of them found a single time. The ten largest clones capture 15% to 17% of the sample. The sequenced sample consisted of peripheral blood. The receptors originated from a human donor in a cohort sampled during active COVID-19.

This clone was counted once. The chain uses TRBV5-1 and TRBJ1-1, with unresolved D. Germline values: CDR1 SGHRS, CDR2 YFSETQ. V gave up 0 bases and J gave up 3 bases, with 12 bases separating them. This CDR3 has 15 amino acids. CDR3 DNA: TGCGCCAGCAGCTTGGGCCCGGGAGGATACACTGAAGCTTTCTTT. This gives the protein CASSLGPGGYTEAFF.

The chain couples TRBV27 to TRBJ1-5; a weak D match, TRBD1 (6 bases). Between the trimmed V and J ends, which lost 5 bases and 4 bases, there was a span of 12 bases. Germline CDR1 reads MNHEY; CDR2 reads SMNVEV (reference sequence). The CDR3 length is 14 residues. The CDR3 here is CASSPVGGNQPQHF. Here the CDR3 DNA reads TGTGCCAGCAGTCCGGTAGGGGGAAATCAGCCCCAGCATTTT.

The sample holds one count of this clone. The CDR3 coding sequence is TGTGCCAGCAGCTGGCTTACCGGGACAGCGAACTACGAGCAGTACTTC. This sequence encodes CASSWLTGTANYEQYF. V gene TRBV5-6 combines with J gene TRBJ2-7, with 7 nucleotides matching TRBD1. From germline, CDR1 is SGHDT and CDR2 YYEEEE. This CDR3 is built from 16 residues. The V gene end was trimmed by 3 bases and the J gene end by 3 bases; junction bases not matched to a gene: 12.

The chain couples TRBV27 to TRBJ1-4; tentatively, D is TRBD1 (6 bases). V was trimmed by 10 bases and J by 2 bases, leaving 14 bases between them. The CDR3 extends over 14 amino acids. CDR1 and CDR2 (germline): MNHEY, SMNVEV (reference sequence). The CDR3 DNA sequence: TGTGCCACAAGGCTTCAGGGGACTAATGAAAAACTGTTTTTT. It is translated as CATRLQGTNEKLFF.

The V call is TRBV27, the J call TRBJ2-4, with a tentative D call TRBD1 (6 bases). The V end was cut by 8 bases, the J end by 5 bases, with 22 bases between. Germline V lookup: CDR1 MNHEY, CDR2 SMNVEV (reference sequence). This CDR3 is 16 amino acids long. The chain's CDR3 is CASRTPFRDNQNIQYF. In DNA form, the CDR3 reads TGTGCCAGCCGTACACCCTTCAGGGACAATCAAAACATTCAGTACTTC.

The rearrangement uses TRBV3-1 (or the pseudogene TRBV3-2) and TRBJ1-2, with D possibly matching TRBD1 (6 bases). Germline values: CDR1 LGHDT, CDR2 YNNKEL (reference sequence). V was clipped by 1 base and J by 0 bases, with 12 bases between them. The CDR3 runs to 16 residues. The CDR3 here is CASSQGWDTANYGYTF. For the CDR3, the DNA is TGTGCCAGCAGCCAAGGATGGGACACTGCTAACTATGGCTACACCTTC.

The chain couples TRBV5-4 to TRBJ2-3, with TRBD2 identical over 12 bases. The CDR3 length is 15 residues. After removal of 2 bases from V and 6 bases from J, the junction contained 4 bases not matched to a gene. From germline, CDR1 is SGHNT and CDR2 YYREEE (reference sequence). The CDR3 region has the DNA TGTGCCAGCAGCTTCCCTAGCGGGGGGGTGGATACGCAGTATTTT. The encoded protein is CASSFPSGGVDTQYF.

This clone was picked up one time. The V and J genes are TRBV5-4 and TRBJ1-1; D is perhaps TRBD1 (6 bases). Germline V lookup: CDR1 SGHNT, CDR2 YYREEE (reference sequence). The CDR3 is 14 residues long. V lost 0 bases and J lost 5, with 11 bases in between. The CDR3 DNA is TGTGCCAGCAGCTTGGATACAGGGCGGACTGAAGCTTTCTTT. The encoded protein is CASSLDTGRTEAFF.

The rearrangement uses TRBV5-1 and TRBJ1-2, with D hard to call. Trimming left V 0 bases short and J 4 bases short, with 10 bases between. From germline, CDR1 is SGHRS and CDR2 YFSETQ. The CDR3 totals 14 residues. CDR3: CASSLGLPGYGYTF. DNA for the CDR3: TGCGCCAGCAGCTTGGGCCTACCAGGCTATGGCTACACCTTC. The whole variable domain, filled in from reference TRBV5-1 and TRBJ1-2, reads KAGVTQTPRYLIKTRGQQVTLSCSPISGHRSVSWYQQTPGQGLQFLFEYFSETQRNKGNFPGRFSGRQFSNSRSEMNVSTLELGDSALYLCASSLGLPGYGYTFGSGTRLTVV.

The CDR3: CASSYGQGAGELFF. CDR3 in DNA: TGTGCCAGCAGCTACGGACAGGGGGCCGGGGAGCTGTTTTTT. The V call is TRBV11-2, the J call TRBJ2-2; TRBD1 agrees at 10 bases. V trimming: 4 bases; J trimming: 6 bases; junction bases outside the gene matches: 2. CDR3 length equals 14 residues. In germline, CDR1 is SGHAT, CDR2 FQNNGV.

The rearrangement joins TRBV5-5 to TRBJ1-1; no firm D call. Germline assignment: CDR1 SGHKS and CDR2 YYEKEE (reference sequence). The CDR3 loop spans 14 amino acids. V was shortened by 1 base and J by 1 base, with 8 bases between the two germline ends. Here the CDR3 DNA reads TGTGCCAGCAGCTTGAGCAGACAGAACACTGAAGCTTTCTTT. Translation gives CASSLSRQNTEAFF.

DNA for the CDR3: TGTGCCAGCAGCAAAGGGGGGGGGCCCAATCAGCCCCAGCATTTT. It codes for CASSKGGGPNQPQHF. This chain joins TRBV21-1 and TRBJ1-5. TRBV21-1 is assigned pseudogene status. The CDR3 runs 15 residues.

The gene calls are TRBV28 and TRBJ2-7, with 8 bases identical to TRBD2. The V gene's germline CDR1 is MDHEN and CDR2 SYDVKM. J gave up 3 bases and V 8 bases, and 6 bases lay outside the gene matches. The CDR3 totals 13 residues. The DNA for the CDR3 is TGTGCCAGCCGAGGACTAGCCAACTACGAGCAGTACTTC. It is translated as CASRGLANYEQYF.

DNA for the CDR3: TGTGCCAGCAGTCGGCTCTTTAAAGCGGGTTTCACTAGCACAGATACGCAGTATTTT. Translating it yields CASSRLFKAGFTSTDTQYF. The V call is TRBV28, the J call TRBJ2-3; D is possibly TRBD2 (6 bases). Trimming removed 5 bases from V and 0 bases from J, with 24 bases in between. From germline, CDR1 is MDHEN and CDR2 SYDVKM. The CDR3 totals 19 residues.

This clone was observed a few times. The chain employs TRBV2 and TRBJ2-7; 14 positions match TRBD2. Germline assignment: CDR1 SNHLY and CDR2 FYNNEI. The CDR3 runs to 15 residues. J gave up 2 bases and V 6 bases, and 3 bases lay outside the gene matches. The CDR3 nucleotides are TGTGCCAGCAGAGGGACTAGCGGGGGAACCTACGAGCAGTACTTC. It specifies CASRGTSGGTYEQYF.

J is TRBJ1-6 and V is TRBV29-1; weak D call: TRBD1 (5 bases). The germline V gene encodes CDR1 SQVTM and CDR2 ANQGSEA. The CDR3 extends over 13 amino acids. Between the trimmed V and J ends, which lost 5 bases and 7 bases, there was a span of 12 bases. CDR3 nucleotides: TGCAGCGTTAAGGAGGGGTGGAATTCACCCCTCCACTTT. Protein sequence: CSVKEGWNSPLHF. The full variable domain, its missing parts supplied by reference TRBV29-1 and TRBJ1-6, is SAVISQKPSRDICQRGTSLTIQCQVDSQVTMMFWYRQQPGQSLTLIATANQGSEATYESGFVIDKFPISRPNLTFSTLTVSNMSPEDSSIYLCSVKEGWNSPLHFGNGTRLTVT.

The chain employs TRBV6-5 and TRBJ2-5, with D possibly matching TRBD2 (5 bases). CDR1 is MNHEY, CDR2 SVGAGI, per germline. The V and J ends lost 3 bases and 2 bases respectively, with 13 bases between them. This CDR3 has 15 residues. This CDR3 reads CASSYTGSGQETQYF. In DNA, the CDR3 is TGTGCCAGCAGTTATACGGGGTCGGGGCAAGAGACCCAGTACTTC.

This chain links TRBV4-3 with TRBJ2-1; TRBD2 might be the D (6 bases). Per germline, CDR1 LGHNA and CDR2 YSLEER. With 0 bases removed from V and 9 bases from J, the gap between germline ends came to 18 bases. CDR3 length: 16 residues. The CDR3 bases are TGCGCCAGCAGCCAAGATTTTCGACTAGATGGAGGTGAGCAGTTCTTC. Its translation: CASSQDFRLDGGEQFF.

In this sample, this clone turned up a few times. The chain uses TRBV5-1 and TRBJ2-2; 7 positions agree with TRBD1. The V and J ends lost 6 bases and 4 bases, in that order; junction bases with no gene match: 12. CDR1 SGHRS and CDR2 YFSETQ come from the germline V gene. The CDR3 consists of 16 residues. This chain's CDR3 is CASKGQSPRGTGELFF. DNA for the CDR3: TGCGCCAGCAAGGGACAGTCACCAAGGGGCACCGGGGAGCTGTTTTTT.

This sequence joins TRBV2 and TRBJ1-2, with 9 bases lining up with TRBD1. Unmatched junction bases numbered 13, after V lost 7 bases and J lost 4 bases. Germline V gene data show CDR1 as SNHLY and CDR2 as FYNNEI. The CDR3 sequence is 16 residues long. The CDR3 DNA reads TGTGCCAGCACCTGGGAGAGGACAGGGGAGGTCTATGGCTACACCTTC. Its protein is CASTWERTGEVYGYTF.